What follows is one T cell receptor (beta chain) and its context. The data stem from a study of blood T cell repertoires in COVID-19. About the study: Researchers got acute and convalescent COVID-19 samples from the United States, Italy and Spain. The analysed material was cDNA or gDNA that came from T cells, B-cell-depleted T cells, or PBMCs.

Authors' data handling: Nucleated cell counts were estimated from reference gene primer amplification. Using immunoSEQ multiplex PCR, the repertoire was profiled, and TCRdb retains in-frame clones only, with some absent. V and J calls and clone size come straight from that table; D and trimming were deduced from the DNA. The sample holds under 150,000 clones, approximately 79% seen once. Germline assignment: CDR1 MNHEY and CDR2 SMNVEV (reference sequence). V was clipped by 5 bases and J by 3 bases, with 10 bases between them. CDR3 length equals 14 residues. The sequence was collected from a man over 45 with active or convalescent COVID-19. The sequenced sample was peripheral blood. This chain links TRBV27 with TRBJ2-2; no clear D. Here the CDR3 DNA reads TGTGCCAGCAGTCTAATCCAGGACACCGGGGAGCTGTTTTTT. It encodes CASSLIQDTGELFF.